One sample yielded the 17 T cell receptor beta chains listed below, sequenced in a study of T cell repertoires in cytomegalovirus infection. TCRdb itself ran the reads through MiXCR, one entry per CDR3 protein. The sample contains hundreds of thousands of distinct CDR3 sequences, more than 9% of which appear only once. Sequencing input: PBMCs. The origin of the receptors is a human donor in good health (CMV status not recorded). Some clones in this sample may be carry-over from other donors' samples.

This clonotype has a handful of counts. The V gene is TRBV12-3 or TRBV12-4, the J gene TRBJ1-5; D gene uncertain. V gave up 3 bases and J gave up 2 bases, with 14 bases separating them. The CDR3 covers 16 residues. CDR3 residues: CASSLRGKGGNQPQHF. The CDR3 nucleotides read TGTGCCAGCAGTTTGCGAGGGAAGGGTGGCAATCAGCCCCAGCATTTT.

V gene TRBV18 combines with J gene TRBJ2-1; D may be TRBD1 (5 bases). The germline CDR1 and CDR2 sequences are KGHSH and LQKENI. CDR3 length equals 15 residues. The V gene lost 5 bases and the J gene lost 0 bases, with 11 bases spanning the gap. CDR3 bases: TGTGCCAGCTCAGTGACAGCCGACTCCTACAATGAGCAGTTCTTC. Encoded protein: CASSVTADSYNEQFF.

This chain connects TRBV4-2 to TRBJ2-1, with D hard to call. V gave up 10 bases and J gave up 2 bases, with 0 bases separating them. The germline CDR1 and CDR2 sequences are LGHNA and YNFKEQ. CDR3 size: 9 residues. DNA for the CDR3: TGTGCCACCTACAATGAGCAGTTCTTC. This sequence encodes CATYNEQFF.

This clonotype showed up many times. V gene TRBV28 combines with J gene TRBJ1-2; possibly TRBD1 for D (6 bases). CDR1 is MDHEN, CDR2 SYDVKM, per germline. Trimming removed 5 bases from V and 4 bases from J, with 11 bases in between. The CDR3 runs to 13 residues. The CDR3 here is CASSLRGGYGYTF. DNA for the CDR3: TGTGCCAGCAGTCTCAGGGGCGGCTATGGCTACACCTTC.

There are a few counts of this clonotype. The chain couples TRBV25-1 to TRBJ1-4; a possible D gene is TRBD1 (5 bases). The V and J ends lost 0 bases and 7 bases respectively, with 9 bases between them. This CDR3 has 14 amino acids. Germline CDR1 is MGHDK and CDR2 is SYGVNS. The CDR3 reads CASSEYTGPEKLFF. The CDR3 DNA sequence: TGTGCCAGCAGTGAATATACAGGACCTGAAAAACTGTTTTTT.

V usage is TRBV28 and J usage is TRBJ1-4; weak D call: TRBD1 (5 bases). CDR3 size: 17 residues. The germline CDR1 and CDR2 sequences are MDHEN and SYDVKM. V gave up 4 bases and J gave up 8 bases, with 23 bases separating them. In nucleotides, the CDR3 is TGTGCCAGCAGTTCGGTAATGGGGGAAGTTGACCCCGAAAAACTGTTTTTT. It codes for CASSSVMGEVDPEKLFF.

This clonotype appeared many times. The chain joins TRBV7-2 to TRBJ2-7; D gene uncertain. Trimming cost V 4 bases and J 3 bases, with 7 bases left between them. Germline V gene sequence: CDR1 SGHTA, CDR2 FQGNSA. CDR3 length: 12 amino acids. CDR3 sequence reads: CASSSPGYEQYF. The DNA for the CDR3 is TGTGCCAGCAGCTCCCCGGGCTACGAGCAGTACTTC.

The sample holds a few counts of this clonotype. The chain uses TRBV7-6 and TRBJ2-5; D is tentatively TRBD1 or TRBD2 (5 bases each). There are 17 residues in the CDR3. Germline CDR1 is SGHVS and CDR2 is FNYEAQ. Trimming stripped 5 bases from V and 0 bases from J, with 19 bases between. CDR3 loop: CASSRPGRWRYQETQYF. The DNA of the CDR3 is TGTGCCAGCAGCAGACCGGGACGATGGAGGTACCAAGAGACCCAGTACTTC.

A few counts support this clonotype. The genes are TRBV12-3 or TRBV12-4 and TRBJ2-3; D might be TRBD2 (6 bases). CDR3 size: 15 residues. V gave up 5 bases and J gave up 5 bases, with 17 bases separating them. CDR3 residues: CASSLVNWREDTQYF. Here the CDR3 DNA reads TGTGCCAGCAGTCTCGTCAACTGGAGGGAAGATACGCAGTATTTT.

This clonotype was counted only a few times. This rearrangement joins TRBV20-1 to TRBJ1-4; TRBD1 is a possible D gene (6 bases). The CDR3 covers 14 residues. V lost 5 bases to trimming and J lost 3 bases, with 13 bases between them. From germline, CDR1 is DFQATT and CDR2 SNEGSKA (reference sequence). CDR3 DNA sequence: TGCAGTGCTCCTAACAGGGAGTCTAATGAAAAACTGTTTTTT. This gives the protein CSAPNRESNEKLFF.

The rearrangement uses TRBV7-2 and TRBJ1-3; tentative D call: TRBD1 (5 bases). There are 17 residues in the CDR3. V was clipped by 3 bases and J by 0 bases, with 15 bases between them. Germline V CDR1 and CDR2: SGHTA, FQGNSA. CDR3 loop: CASSFLGLPISGNTIYF. The CDR3 region has the DNA TGTGCCAGCAGCTTTTTGGGACTGCCGATCTCTGGAAACACCATATATTTT.

In this sample, this clonotype turned up a few times. This chain joins TRBV7-8 and TRBJ2-5; either TRBD1 or TRBD2 may supply D (5 bases each). Germline assignment: CDR1 SGHVS and CDR2 FQNEAQ. The CDR3 totals 13 residues. V was pared by 5 bases and J by 4 bases, with 11 bases between. The CDR3: CASSLTGPETQYF. CDR3 bases: TGTGCCAGCAGCCTCACGGGACCAGAGACCCAGTACTTC.

CDR3: CASSPRGGSNEQFF. CDR3 DNA: TGTGCCAGCAGCCCCAGGGGAGGCTCAAATGAGCAGTTCTTC. The V gene is TRBV6-6, the J gene TRBJ2-1; D assignment may be TRBD1 or TRBD2 (6 bases each). V shed 6 bases and J shed 7 bases, with 16 bases lying between them. This CDR3 comprises 14 residues. Germline CDR1 MNHNY, CDR2 SVGAGI (reference sequence).

This clonotype was seen at least ten times. The V and J genes are TRBV7-2 and TRBJ1-6; 12 positions match TRBD1. This CDR3 is built from 15 residues. V shed 6 bases, J shed 9 bases, and the junction held 6 bases outside the gene matches. From germline, CDR1 is SGHTA and CDR2 FQGNSA. As DNA, the CDR3 is TGTGCCAGCAGTCGGGACAGGGGGCCAGGTTCACCCCTCCACTTT. Protein product: CASSRDRGPGSPLHF.

The CDR3 region has the DNA TGTGCCATCAGTGAGCAACACCCGGAGGCTGGGGTCCATGAGCAGTTCTTC. This codes for CAISEQHPEAGVHEQFF. The chain recombines TRBV10-3 with TRBJ2-1; tentatively, D is TRBD2 (5 bases). Trimming removed 2 bases from V and 8 bases from J, with 22 bases in between. Germline V gene lookup returns CDR1 ENHRY and CDR2 SYGVKD. This CDR3 comprises 17 residues.

V usage is TRBV27 and J usage is TRBJ2-5; D uncertain. The CDR3 extends over 13 amino acids. Germline values: CDR1 MNHEY, CDR2 SMNVEV (reference sequence). V lost 6 bases and J lost 8, with 16 bases in between. The CDR3 reads CASRPLGASTQYF. In nucleotides, the CDR3 is TGTGCCAGCAGACCCCTTGGAGCCAGTACCCAGTACTTC.

This clonotype was counted many times. The gene calls are TRBV7-2 and TRBJ2-1, with 13 positions matching TRBD2. With 1 base clipped from V and 6 bases from J, the junction kept 3 bases outside the gene matches. The CDR3 is made up of 16 amino acids. Germline V lookup: CDR1 SGHTA, CDR2 FQGNSA. The CDR3 DNA is TGTGCCAGCAGCTTAGAGGGGACTAGCGGGGTCAATGAGCAGTTCTTC. Amino acid sequence: CASSLEGTSGVNEQFF.